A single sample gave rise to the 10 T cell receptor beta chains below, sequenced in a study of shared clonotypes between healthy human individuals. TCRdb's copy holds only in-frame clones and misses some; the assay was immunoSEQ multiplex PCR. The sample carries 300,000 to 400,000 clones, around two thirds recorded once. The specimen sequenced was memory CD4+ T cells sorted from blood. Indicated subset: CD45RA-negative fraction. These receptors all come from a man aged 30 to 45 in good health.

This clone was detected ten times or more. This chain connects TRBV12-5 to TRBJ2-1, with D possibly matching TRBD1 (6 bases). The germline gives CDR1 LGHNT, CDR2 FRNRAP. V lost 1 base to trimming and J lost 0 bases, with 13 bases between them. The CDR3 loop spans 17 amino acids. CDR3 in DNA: TGTGCTAGTGGTTTGGATAACAGGGTGAGCTCCTACAATGAGCAGTTCTTC. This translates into CASGLDNRVSSYNEQFF. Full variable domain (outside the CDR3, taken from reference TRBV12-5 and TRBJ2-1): DARVTQTPRHKVTEMGQEVTMRCQPILGHNTVFWYRQTMMQGLELLAYFRNRAPLDDSGMPKDRFSAEMPDATLATLKIQPSEPRDSAVYFCASGLDNRVSSYNEQFFGPGTRLTVL.

The DNA for the CDR3 is TGTGCCAGCAGCTTAGACTACAGCCAAGAGACCCAGTACTTC. Its protein is CASSLDYSQETQYF. V is TRBV7-2 and J is TRBJ2-5; D is uncertain. Germline values: CDR1 SGHTA, CDR2 FQGNSA. V dropped 1 base and J dropped 1 base, with 7 bases sitting between them. The CDR3 sequence is 14 residues long.

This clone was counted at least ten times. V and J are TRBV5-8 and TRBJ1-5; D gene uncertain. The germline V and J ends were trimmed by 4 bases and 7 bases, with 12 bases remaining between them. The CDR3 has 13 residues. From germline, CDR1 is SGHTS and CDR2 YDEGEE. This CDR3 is CASSGGGLQPQHF. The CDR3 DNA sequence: TGTGCCAGCAGCGGAGGCGGGCTCCAGCCCCAGCATTTT.

CDR3 region: CASSLYGASTDTQYF. The CDR3 DNA follows: TGCGCCAGCAGCTTGTATGGGGCTAGCACAGATACGCAGTATTTT. The V call is TRBV5-1, the J call TRBJ2-3, with TRBD1 as a possible D gene (5 bases). V dropped 1 base and J dropped 0 bases, with 9 bases sitting between them. This CDR3 comprises 15 residues. The germline CDR1 and CDR2 sequences are SGHRS and YFSETQ.

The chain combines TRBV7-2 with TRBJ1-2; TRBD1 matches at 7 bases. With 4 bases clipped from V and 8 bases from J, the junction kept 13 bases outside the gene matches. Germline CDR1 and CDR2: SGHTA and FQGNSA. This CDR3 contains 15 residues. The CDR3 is CASSSLAGGIGGYTF. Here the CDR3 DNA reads TGTGCCAGCAGCTCCCTGGCAGGGGGAATTGGCGGCTACACCTTC.

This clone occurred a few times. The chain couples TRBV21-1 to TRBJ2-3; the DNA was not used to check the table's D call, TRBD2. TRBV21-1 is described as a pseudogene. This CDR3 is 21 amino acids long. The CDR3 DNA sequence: TGTGCCAGCAGCACAAATCCGGGACATCTTAGCGGGAGGGCCAGGACAGATACGCAGTATTTT. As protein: CASSTNPGHLSGRARTDTQYF.

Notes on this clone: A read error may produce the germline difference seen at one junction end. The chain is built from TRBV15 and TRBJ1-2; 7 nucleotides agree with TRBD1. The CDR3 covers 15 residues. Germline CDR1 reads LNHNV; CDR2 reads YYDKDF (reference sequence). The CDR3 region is CATSGDRVANYGYTF. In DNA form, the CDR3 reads TGTGCCACCAGCGGAGACAGGGTAGCTAACTATGGCTACACCTTC.

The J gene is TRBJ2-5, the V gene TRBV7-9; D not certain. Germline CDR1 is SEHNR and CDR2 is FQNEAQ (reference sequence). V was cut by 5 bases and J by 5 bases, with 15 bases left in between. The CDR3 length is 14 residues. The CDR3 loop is CASSPGVGKETQYF. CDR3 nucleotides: TGTGCCAGCAGCCCCGGCGTGGGTAAGGAGACCCAGTACTTC. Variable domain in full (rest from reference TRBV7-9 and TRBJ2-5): DTGVSQNPRHKITKRGQNVTFRCDPISEHNRLYWYRQTLGQGPEFLTYFQNEAQLEKSRLLSDRFSAERPKGSFSTLEIQRTEQGDSAMYLCASSPGVGKETQYFGPGTRLLVL.

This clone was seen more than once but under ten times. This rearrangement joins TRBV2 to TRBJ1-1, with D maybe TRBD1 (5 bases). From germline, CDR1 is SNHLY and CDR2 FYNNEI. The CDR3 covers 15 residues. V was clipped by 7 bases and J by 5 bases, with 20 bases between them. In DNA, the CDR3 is TGTGCCAGCATCCGAGGGGCGGGCGGGGGTACTGAAGCTTTCTTT. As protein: CASIRGAGGGTEAFF.

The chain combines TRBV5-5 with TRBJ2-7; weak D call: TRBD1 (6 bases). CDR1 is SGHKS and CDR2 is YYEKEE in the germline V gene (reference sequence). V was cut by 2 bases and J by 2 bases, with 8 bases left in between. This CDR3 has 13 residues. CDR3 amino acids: CASSFGQTYEQYF. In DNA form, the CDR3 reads TGTGCCAGCAGCTTTGGACAGACCTACGAGCAGTACTTC.